Listed here are 29 T cell receptor beta chains from one sample, sequenced in a study of CD8+ T cells in alopecia areata. Treatment indicated: oral pan-JAK inhibitor, 5-10 mg twice daily. RNA extraction and reverse transcription yielded cDNA as sequencing template. Libraries were prepared by immunoSEQ multiplex PCR; TCRdb keeps only in-frame clonotypes and omits some of them. Of approximately 190,000 clones listed, roughly 60% are singletons. Sequences were derived from CD4+ T cells sorted from blood, sampled at week 24, from a patient treated with tofacitinib. The receptors originated from a human donor with alopecia areata.

This clone was seen only a few times. This chain joins TRBV30 and TRBJ1-5; D is uncertain. The CDR3 runs to 15 residues. Deletions cut 2 bases from V and 1 base from J, with 12 bases between. Looked up from germline, CDR1 is GTSNPN and CDR2 is SVGIG (reference sequence). The CDR3 sequence is CAWSHGVGSNQPQHF. DNA for the CDR3: TGTGCCTGGAGTCACGGGGTGGGAAGCAATCAGCCCCAGCATTTT.

This clone was seen only a few times. CDR3: CASSEGQGRLVETQYF. For the CDR3, the DNA is TGTGCCAGCAGTGAAGGACAGGGGAGGCTTGTGGAGACCCAGTACTTC. The chain employs TRBV25-1 and TRBJ2-5, with 9 bases aligning to TRBD1. The junction had 9 bases not matched to a gene; V was cut back by 2 bases and J by 5 bases. The germline V gene encodes CDR1 MGHDK and CDR2 SYGVNS. This CDR3 comprises 16 residues.

V and J are TRBV29-1 and TRBJ2-3; possible D gene TRBD2, 5 bases. Germline values: CDR1 SQVTM, CDR2 ANQGSEA. Trimming cost V 4 bases and J 3 bases, with 17 bases left between them. This CDR3 is 15 amino acids long. The DNA of the CDR3 is TGCAGCGTTGTGTCCGTCGGCGGGTCAACAGATACGCAGTATTTT. It codes for CSVVSVGGSTDTQYF.

CDR3 loop: CASSLRTGAYEQYF. The DNA of the CDR3 is TGCGCCAGCAGCTTACGGACAGGGGCCTACGAGCAGTACTTC. This chain uses TRBV5-1 with TRBJ2-7; 9 nucleotides agree with TRBD1. The CDR3 has 14 residues. Per the germline V gene, CDR1 is SGHRS and CDR2 is YFSETQ. V dropped 2 bases and J dropped 2; count of bases not matched to a gene: 2.

The J gene is TRBJ1-1, the V gene TRBV12-5; no reliable D call. The CDR3 totals 13 residues. Germline-derived CDR1 and CDR2 are LGHNT and FRNRAP. The V end lost 6 bases, the J end lost 5 bases, and 13 bases lay between the germline ends. CDR3: CASGAGPTTEAFF. The CDR3 coding sequence is TGTGCTAGTGGCGCCGGACCGACGACTGAAGCTTTCTTT.

The gene calls are TRBV28 and TRBJ1-2, with 7 bases that match TRBD1. The CDR3 is 13 amino acids. The V gene end was trimmed by 6 bases and the J gene end by 7 bases; junction bases not matched to a gene: 8. Germline CDR1 reads MDHEN; CDR2 reads SYDVKM. CDR3 protein: CASRLRQGPGYTF. The CDR3 region has the DNA TGTGCCAGCAGGCTGCGACAGGGTCCTGGCTACACCTTC.

The V call is TRBV7-2, the J call TRBJ2-7; TRBD2 aligns across 7 bases. CDR1 and CDR2 from the germline V gene are SGHTA and FQGNSA. The CDR3 extends over 15 amino acids. The trim removed 5 bases at V and 1 base at J, leaving 8 bases unmatched. The DNA for the CDR3 is TGTGCCAGCAGCCCCATAAGCGGGATTTCCTACGAGCAGTACTTC. It is translated as CASSPISGISYEQYF.

The chain combines TRBV7-2 with TRBJ2-1; D remains ambiguous. The CDR3 loop spans 15 amino acids. CDR1 SGHTA and CDR2 FQGNSA come from the germline V gene. V was shortened by 0 bases and J by 0 bases, with 6 bases between the two germline ends. The CDR3 DNA reads as TGTGCCAGCAGCTTAGCCGGGTTCTCCTACAATGAGCAGTTCTTC. Translation gives CASSLAGFSYNEQFF.

This clone has more than one count but fewer than ten. The rearrangement joins TRBV19 to TRBJ1-2; no firm D call. The CDR3 runs 14 residues. Trimming took 3 bases from V and 3 from J, leaving 11 bases between them. Germline assignment: CDR1 LNHDA and CDR2 SQIVND (reference sequence). The CDR3 here is CASSMGNLDYGYTF. CDR3 sequence (DNA): TGTGCCAGTAGTATGGGGAACCTCGACTATGGCTACACCTTC.

This clone was observed once. The V call is TRBV5-4, the J call TRBJ2-3, with D perhaps being TRBD1 or TRBD2 (6 bases each). The CDR3 totals 16 residues. Germline V gene lookup returns CDR1 SGHNT and CDR2 YYREEE (reference sequence). With 1 base removed from V and 0 bases from J, the gap between germline ends came to 12 bases. The chain's CDR3 is CASSLKGGISTDTQYF. The CDR3 nucleotides read TGTGCCAGCAGCTTGAAAGGGGGGATTAGCACAGATACGCAGTATTTT.

J is TRBJ1-2 and V is TRBV25-1, with D unresolved. Trimming removed 4 bases at V and 3 bases at J, with 12 bases between. The CDR3 runs to 14 residues. Germline CDR1 reads MGHDK; CDR2 reads SYGVNS. CDR3 loop: CASSVSHLDYGYTF. CDR3 in DNA: TGTGCCAGCAGTGTTAGCCATTTAGACTATGGCTACACCTTC.

The table lists this clone with a count of one. This sequence joins TRBV7-2 and TRBJ1-2; TRBD1 aligns across 7 bases. The ends lost 3 bases at V and 5 bases at J; junction bases unmatched: 3. This CDR3 has 13 residues. Germline CDR1 is SGHTA and CDR2 is FQGNSA. The CDR3 loop reads CASSLGTDYGYTF. In DNA form, the CDR3 reads TGTGCCAGCAGCTTGGGGACAGATTATGGCTACACCTTC.

This clone was detected a few times. The rearrangement links TRBV5-1 to TRBJ2-5; 10 bases are shared with TRBD2. Trimming took 0 bases from V and 5 from J; bases not matched to a gene: 7. In germline, CDR1 is SGHRS, CDR2 YFSETQ. The CDR3 totals 16 residues. DNA for the CDR3: TGCGCCAGCAGCTTGGAGGTAACTAGCGGGGCGGAGACCCAGTACTTC. It is translated as CASSLEVTSGAETQYF.

The chain uses TRBV29-1 and TRBJ2-7; D not resolved. The germline V and J ends were trimmed by 5 bases and 3 bases, with 11 bases remaining between them. The CDR3 is made up of 12 amino acids. From germline, CDR1 is SQVTM and CDR2 ANQGSEA. In DNA form, the CDR3 reads TGCAGCGTTTGGAAGGGTGACTACGAGCAGTACTTC. Its protein product is CSVWKGDYEQYF.

The chain is built from TRBV29-1 and TRBJ2-7; D tentatively fits TRBD1 or TRBD2 (5 bases each). Germline loops: CDR1 SQVTM, CDR2 ANQGSEA. V dropped 7 bases and J dropped 7 bases, with 20 bases sitting between them. The CDR3 loop spans 13 amino acids. CDR3 region: CSARGELTGEQYF. CDR3 bases: TGCAGCGCTCGAGGGGAATTGACGGGGGAGCAGTACTTC.

The genes are TRBV30 and TRBJ2-5, with D uncertain. The CDR3 contains 13 residues. Trimming cost V 3 bases and J 5 bases, with 13 bases left between them. Germline V gene data show CDR1 as GTSNPN and CDR2 as SVGIG (reference sequence). The chain's CDR3 is CAWRRGRLETQYF. The CDR3 DNA reads TGTGCCTGGAGAAGAGGACGTTTGGAGACCCAGTACTTC.

The chain has TRBV2 and TRBJ2-5; D is unresolved. Germline CDR1 is SNHLY and CDR2 is FYNNEI. Trimming left V 8 bases short and J 2 bases short, with 12 bases between. The CDR3 loop spans 13 amino acids. In nucleotides, the CDR3 is TGTGCCAGCCTTCAAATAACGCAAGAGACCCAGTACTTC. This sequence encodes CASLQITQETQYF.

This clone was found a few times. The chain has TRBV29-1 and TRBJ2-3, with 9 bases lining up with TRBD1. Trimming at V came to 0 bases and at J to 4 bases, leaving 8 bases not matched to a gene. This CDR3 is 16 amino acids long. CDR1 and CDR2 from the germline V gene are SQVTM and ANQGSEA. Here the CDR3 DNA reads TGCAGCGTTGAAGATCGGTACAGGGGGCAGGCAGATACGCAGTATTTT. It codes for CSVEDRYRGQADTQYF.

This chain links TRBV5-1 with TRBJ2-5, with D maybe TRBD2 (5 bases). The germline gives CDR1 SGHRS, CDR2 YFSETQ. The CDR3 consists of 13 residues. Deletions cut 4 bases from V and 5 bases from J, with 12 bases between. CDR3 protein: CASSPGLQETQYF. The CDR3 region has the DNA TGCGCCAGCAGCCCCGGACTCCAGGAGACCCAGTACTTC.

This sequence joins TRBV5-1 and TRBJ2-5; TRBD1 aligns across 10 bases. Germline lookup yields CDR1 SGHRS and CDR2 YFSETQ. The trim removed 4 bases at V and 4 bases at J, leaving 7 bases unmatched. The CDR3 runs to 15 residues. The CDR3 sequence: CASSPQGQGRETQYF. The CDR3 DNA reads as TGCGCCAGCAGCCCCCAGGGACAGGGGAGAGAGACCCAGTACTTC.

This chain connects TRBV7-6 to TRBJ2-3; no definite D call. V was shortened by 1 base and J by 8 bases, with 7 bases between the two germline ends. The CDR3 spans 12 residues. Germline CDR1 SGHVS, CDR2 FNYEAQ. The CDR3 bases are TGTGCCAGCAGCTTAGAGCCAGCTACGCAGTATTTT. Translation gives CASSLEPATQYF.

This clone was picked up a small number of times. This chain joins TRBV29-1 and TRBJ1-2; D unresolved. V was trimmed by 7 bases and J by 1 base, leaving 10 bases between them. CDR3 length equals 12 residues. Germline loops: CDR1 SQVTM, CDR2 ANQGSEA. This CDR3 is CSAKTYNYGYTF. The DNA of the CDR3 is TGCAGCGCCAAAACATATAACTATGGCTACACCTTC.

The chain joins TRBV30 to TRBJ2-1, with 8 bases matching TRBD2. Looked up from germline, CDR1 is GTSNPN and CDR2 is SVGIG (reference sequence). J lost 9 bases, V lost 0 bases, and 13 bases had no gene match. This CDR3 is 16 amino acids long. The CDR3 nucleotides read TGTGCCTGGAGTGTTTCCGGGGGACTAGGGCTAGGTGAGCAGTTCTTC. Translation gives CAWSVSGGLGLGEQFF.

In its sample, this clone was seen a few times. The chain couples TRBV30 to TRBJ2-5, with 9 bases aligning to TRBD1. Germline assignment: CDR1 GTSNPN and CDR2 SVGIG (reference sequence). The CDR3 is 14 residues long. Trimming took 2 bases from V and 5 from J; bases not matched to a gene: 6. CDR3 amino acids: CAWSLTGGVETQYF. As DNA, the CDR3 is TGTGCCTGGAGTCTCACAGGGGGCGTGGAGACCCAGTACTTC.

To note about this clone: The identical CDR3 is also encoded by other nucleotide sequences in the sample. The chain uses TRBV20-1 and TRBJ2-5; D uncertain. Germline assignment: CDR1 DFQATT and CDR2 SNEGSKA (reference sequence). Trimming took 2 bases from V and 2 from J, leaving 3 bases between them. There are 11 residues in the CDR3. CDR3 amino acids: CSARQQETQYF. CDR3 nucleotides: TGCAGTGCTAGACAACAAGAGACCCAGTACTTC.

This clone came up a few times. The rearrangement joins TRBV27 to TRBJ2-2, with D hard to call. The V gene's germline CDR1 is MNHEY and CDR2 SMNVEV (reference sequence). The CDR3 loop spans 12 amino acids. The V and J ends lost 1 base and 7 bases respectively, with 4 bases between them. For the CDR3, the DNA is TGTGCCAGCAGTTTATACGGCGGGGAGCTGTTTTTT. Its translation: CASSLYGGELFF.

This chain links TRBV5-1 with TRBJ2-5; D unclear. The ends were cut back, 3 bases at V and 3 bases at J, with 6 bases in the middle. The CDR3 spans 12 residues. Germline V gene data show CDR1 as SGHRS and CDR2 as YFSETQ. The CDR3 coding sequence is TGCGCCAGCAGCTCCCTGAAAGAGACCCAGTACTTC. This translates into CASSSLKETQYF.

The chain joins TRBV4-2 to TRBJ2-4; 7 nucleotides align to TRBD2. The CDR3 is made up of 17 amino acids. V shed 4 bases and J 8 bases; nucleotides not matched to a gene: 17. Germline-derived CDR1 and CDR2 are LGHNA and YNFKEQ. The CDR3 DNA follows: TGTGCCAGCAGCCTCCATCAGGACACTAGGGCGGGGGACATTCAGTACTTC. Translating gives CASSLHQDTRAGDIQYF.

This chain uses TRBV7-6 with TRBJ2-2; D is ambiguous. CDR3 length: 15 residues. Trimming removed 1 base at V and 2 bases at J, with 8 bases between. In germline, CDR1 is SGHVS, CDR2 FNYEAQ. The CDR3 protein is CASSLGDTNTGELFF. The CDR3 DNA is TGTGCCAGCAGCTTAGGCGACACCAACACCGGGGAGCTGTTTTTT.